This TCR beta chain appears in the sequencing data of a study of technical replicates of blood from a handful of donors. Germline V gene data show CDR1 as SGDLS and CDR2 as YYNGEE. This CDR3 region has 16 residues. The junction had 5 bases not matched to a gene; V was cut back by 2 bases and J by 2 bases. Data came from immunoSEQ multiplex PCR; TCRdb stores just in-frame clones and leaves some out. Among approximately 93,000 clones listed, 94% were seen once. The chain is built from TRBV9 and TRBJ2-3, with 10 nucleotides matching TRBD1. The sequenced sample was T cells isolated from PBMCs. This TCR was recovered from a human donor in good health. CDR3 amino acids: CASSVDRGRITDTQYF. The DNA of the CDR3 is TGTGCCAGCAGCGTTGACAGGGGGCGGATCACAGATACGCAGTATTTT.